A selection of T cell receptor beta chains follows, all from one sample in a study of lymphopenia after photon versus proton radiotherapy. Method: immunoSEQ multiplex PCR; TCRdb's copy keeps in-frame clones and lacks some. The sample carries roughly 42,000 clones, 65% to 90% recorded once. The starting material was peripheral blood, obtained from a patient treated with photon-based radiotherapy. The receptors shown here come from a man aged 35 to 55 with gastric cancer. Each CDR3 is given with its conserved first and last residue. Each record gives: V gene, D gene, J gene, clone size, CDR3 protein, CDR3 DNA. A D gene is named only where the DNA matches it firmly. The size of a clone is reported for some rows only, either as once, few or many, or as a class for expanded clones.

>TRBV4-1|TRBD1|TRBJ1-6|-
CASSQENRGYNSPLHF
TGCGCCAGCAGCCAAGAGAACAGGGGCTATAATTCACCCCTCCACTTT
>TRBV19|-|TRBJ1-2|-
CASSIVNSGYGYTF
TGTGCCAGTAGTATAGTTAACAGCGGGTATGGCTACACCTTC
>TRBV10-3|-|TRBJ2-1|-
CAISDPGSSYNEQFF
TGTGCCATCAGTGACCCAGGGTCGTCCTACAATGAGCAGTTCTTC
>TRBV7-2|-|TRBJ2-5|-
CASSLVGGLQETQYF
TGTGCCAGCAGCTTAGTTGGTGGACTACAAGAGACCCAGTACTTC
>TRBV5-1|-|TRBJ2-3|-
CASSLVGADLGTDTQYF
TGCGCCAGCAGCTTGGTCGGGGCAGACCTTGGAACAGATACGCAGTATTTT
>TRBV19|TRBD1|TRBJ2-7|-
CASSPGTGSYEQYF
TGTGCCAGTAGCCCCGGGACAGGCTCCTACGAGCAGTACTTC
>TRBV6-1|TRBD1|TRBJ1-1|-
CASGQGLNTEAFF
TGTGCCAGCGGACAGGGCTTGAACACTGAAGCTTTCTTT
>TRBV4-2|-|TRBJ2-4|-
CASSQARETLAKNIQYF
TGTGCCAGCAGCCAAGCCCGGGAAACCTTAGCCAAAAACATTCAGTACTTC
>TRBV5-6|TRBD2|TRBJ2-5|-
CASSYSSSGGYQETQYF
TGTGCCAGCAGCTACTCTTCTAGCGGGGGGTACCAAGAGACCCAGTACTTC
>TRBV5-6|-|TRBJ1-2|-
CASGRGQNSYGYTF
TGTGCCAGCGGGCGGGGGCAAAATAGCTATGGCTACACCTTC
>TRBV9|-|TRBJ2-2|-
CASSVEGSNTGELFF
TGTGCCAGCAGCGTAGAGGGATCGAACACCGGGGAGCTGTTTTTT
>TRBV5-5|TRBD1|TRBJ2-4|-
CASSLIWAKGQQNIQYF
TGTGCCAGCAGCTTGATATGGGCCAAGGGACAGCAAAACATTCAGTACTTC
>TRBV5-6|TRBD2|TRBJ2-6|-
CASSFRLAGGSGANVLTF
TGTGCCAGCAGCTTTAGACTAGCGGGGGGCTCTGGGGCCAACGTCCTGACTTTC
>TRBV19|-|TRBJ2-1|-
CASSRRVGYRFF
TGTGCCAGTAGCCGCCGGGTGGGGTACAGATTCTTC
>TRBV9|-|TRBJ2-2|-
CASSVGIGGPATGELFF
TGTGCCAGCAGCGTAGGGATCGGGGGGCCAGCCACCGGGGAGCTGTTTTTT
>TRBV5-1|TRBD2|TRBJ2-2|few
CASSPLEGGAGELFF
TGCGCCAGCAGCCCGCTGGAGGGAGGGGCCGGGGAGCTGTTTTTT
>TRBV6-5|-|TRBJ1-2|-
CASSGQIGYGYTF
TGTGCCAGCAGCGGACAGATCGGCTATGGCTACACCTTC
>TRBV19|TRBD1|TRBJ2-3|-
CASRTGGTDTQYF
TGTGCCAGTAGGACAGGGGGCACAGATACGCAGTATTTT
>TRBV7-6|-|TRBJ2-5|-
CASSSILNQETQYF
TGTGCCAGCAGCTCCATCTTGAACCAAGAGACCCAGTACTTC